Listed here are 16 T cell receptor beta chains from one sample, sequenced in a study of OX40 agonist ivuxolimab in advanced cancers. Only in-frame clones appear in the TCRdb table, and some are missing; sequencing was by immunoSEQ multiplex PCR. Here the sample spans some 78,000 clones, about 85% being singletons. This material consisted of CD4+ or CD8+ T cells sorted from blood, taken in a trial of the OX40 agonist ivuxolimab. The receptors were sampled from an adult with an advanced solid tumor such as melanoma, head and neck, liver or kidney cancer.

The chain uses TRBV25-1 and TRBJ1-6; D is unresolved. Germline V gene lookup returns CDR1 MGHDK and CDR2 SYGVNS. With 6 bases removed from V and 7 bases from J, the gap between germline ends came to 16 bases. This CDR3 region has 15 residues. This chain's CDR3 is CASSPGGRLNSPLHF. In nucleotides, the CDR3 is TGTGCCAGCAGCCCCGGAGGACGGCTCAATTCACCCCTCCACTTT.

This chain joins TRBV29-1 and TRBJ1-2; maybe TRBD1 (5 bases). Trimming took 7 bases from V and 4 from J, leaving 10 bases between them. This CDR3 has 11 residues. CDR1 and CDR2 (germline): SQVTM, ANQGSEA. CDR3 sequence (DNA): TGCAGCGCCGACAGAGCCTATGGCTACACCTTC. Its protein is CSADRAYGYTF. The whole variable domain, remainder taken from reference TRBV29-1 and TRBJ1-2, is SAVISQKPSRDICQRGTSLTIQCQVDSQVTMMFWYRQQPGQSLTLIATANQGSEATYESGFVIDKFPISRPNLTFSTLTVSNMSPEDSSIYLCSADRAYGYTFGSGTRLTVV.

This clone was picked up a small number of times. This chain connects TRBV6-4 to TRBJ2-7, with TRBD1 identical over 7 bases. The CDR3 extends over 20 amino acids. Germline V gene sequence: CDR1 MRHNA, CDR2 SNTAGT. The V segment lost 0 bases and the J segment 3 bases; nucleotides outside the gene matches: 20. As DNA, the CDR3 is TGTGCCAGCAGTGACTCGAGTCTCGTTCAATCCCGACAGGGCGGCTACGAGCAGTACTTC. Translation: CASSDSSLVQSRQGGYEQYF.

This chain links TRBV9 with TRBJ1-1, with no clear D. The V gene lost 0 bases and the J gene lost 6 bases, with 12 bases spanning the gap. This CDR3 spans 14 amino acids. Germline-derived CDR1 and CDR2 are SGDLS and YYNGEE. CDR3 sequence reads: CASSVGGPFAEAFF. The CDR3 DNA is TGTGCCAGCAGCGTAGGAGGGCCCTTCGCTGAAGCTTTCTTT.

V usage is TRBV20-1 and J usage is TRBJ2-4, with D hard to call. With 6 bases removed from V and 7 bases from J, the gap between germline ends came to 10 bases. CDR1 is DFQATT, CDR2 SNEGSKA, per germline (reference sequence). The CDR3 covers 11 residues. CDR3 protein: CSALDENIQYF. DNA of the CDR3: TGCAGTGCCCTAGACGAGAACATTCAGTACTTC.

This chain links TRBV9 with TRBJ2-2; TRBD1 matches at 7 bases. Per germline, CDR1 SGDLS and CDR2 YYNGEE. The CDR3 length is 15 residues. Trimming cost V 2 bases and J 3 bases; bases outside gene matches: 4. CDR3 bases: TGTGCCAGCAGCGTCACAACAGGGGACACCGGGGAGCTGTTTTTT. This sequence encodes CASSVTTGDTGELFF.

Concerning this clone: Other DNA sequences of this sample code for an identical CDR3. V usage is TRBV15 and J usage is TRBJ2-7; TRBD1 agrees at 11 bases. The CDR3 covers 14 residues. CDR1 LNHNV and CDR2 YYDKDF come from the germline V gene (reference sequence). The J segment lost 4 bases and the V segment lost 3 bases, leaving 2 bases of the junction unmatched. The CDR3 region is CATSRGQGGYEQYF. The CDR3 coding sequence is TGTGCCACCAGCAGGGGACAGGGGGGATACGAGCAGTACTTC.

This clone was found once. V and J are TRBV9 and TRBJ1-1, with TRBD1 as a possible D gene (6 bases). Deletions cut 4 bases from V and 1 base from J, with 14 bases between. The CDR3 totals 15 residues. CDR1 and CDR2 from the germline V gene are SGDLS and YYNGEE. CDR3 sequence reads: CASSPRGAGNTEAFF. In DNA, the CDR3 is TGTGCCAGCAGCCCGAGGGGGGCGGGGAACACTGAAGCTTTCTTT.

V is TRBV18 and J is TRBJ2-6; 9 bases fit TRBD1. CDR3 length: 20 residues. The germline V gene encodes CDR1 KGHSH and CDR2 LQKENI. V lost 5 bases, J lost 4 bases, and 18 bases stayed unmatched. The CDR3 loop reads CASSSNSGTGRITGANVLTF. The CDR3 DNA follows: TGTGCCAGCTCAAGCAACTCAGGGACAGGGAGGATAACCGGGGCCAACGTCCTGACTTTC.

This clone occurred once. The CDR3 loop is CASSEFRGFNSPLHF. The CDR3 DNA reads as TGTGCCAGCAGTGAATTTCGGGGGTTTAATTCACCCCTCCACTTT. The V call is TRBV25-1, the J call TRBJ1-6, with D perhaps matching TRBD1 (5 bases). The germline gives CDR1 MGHDK, CDR2 SYGVNS. The CDR3 has 15 residues. Trimming left V 1 base short and J 6 bases short, with 10 bases between.

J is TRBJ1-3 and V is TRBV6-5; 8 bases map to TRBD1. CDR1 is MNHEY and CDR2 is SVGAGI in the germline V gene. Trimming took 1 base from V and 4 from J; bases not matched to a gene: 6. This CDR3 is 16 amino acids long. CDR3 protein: CASSYLSGGIGNTIYF. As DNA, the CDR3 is TGTGCCAGCAGTTACTTGTCAGGGGGCATAGGAAACACCATATATTTT.

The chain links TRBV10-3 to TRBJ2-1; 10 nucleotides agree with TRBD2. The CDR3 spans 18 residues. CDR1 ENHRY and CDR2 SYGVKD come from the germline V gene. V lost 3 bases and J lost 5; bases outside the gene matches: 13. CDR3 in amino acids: CAISDSVAGGLINNEQFF. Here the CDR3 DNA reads TGTGCCATCAGTGATTCGGTAGCGGGGGGTCTGATCAACAATGAGCAGTTCTTC.

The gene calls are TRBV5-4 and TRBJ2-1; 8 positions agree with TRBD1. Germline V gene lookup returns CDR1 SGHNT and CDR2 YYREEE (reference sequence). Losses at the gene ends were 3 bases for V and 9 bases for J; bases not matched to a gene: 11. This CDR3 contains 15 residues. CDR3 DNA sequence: TGTGCCAGCAGCTCGACCTTCGGACAGGGACCTGAGCAGTTCTTC. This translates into CASSSTFGQGPEQFF.

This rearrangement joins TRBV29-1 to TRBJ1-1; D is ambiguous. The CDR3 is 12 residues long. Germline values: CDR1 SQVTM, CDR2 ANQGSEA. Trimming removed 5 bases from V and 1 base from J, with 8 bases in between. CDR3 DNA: TGCAGCGTTTTCCAGCAGAACACTGAAGCTTTCTTT. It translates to CSVFQQNTEAFF. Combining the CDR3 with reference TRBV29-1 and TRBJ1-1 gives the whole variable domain SAVISQKPSRDICQRGTSLTIQCQVDSQVTMMFWYRQQPGQSLTLIATANQGSEATYESGFVIDKFPISRPNLTFSTLTVSNMSPEDSSIYLCSVFQQNTEAFFGQGTRLTVV.

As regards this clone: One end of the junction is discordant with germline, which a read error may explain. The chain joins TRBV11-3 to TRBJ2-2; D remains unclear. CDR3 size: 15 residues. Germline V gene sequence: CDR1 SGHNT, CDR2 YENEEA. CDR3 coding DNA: TGTGCCAGCAACCCGTTCGACGGCCCGCCCAATCCCCCCTTATTT. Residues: CASNPFDGPPNPPLF.

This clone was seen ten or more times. CDR3 loop: CASSQMGGPYEQYF. Here the CDR3 DNA reads TGTGCCAGCAGCCAGATGGGGGGGCCCTACGAGCAGTACTTC. This chain connects TRBV5-4 to TRBJ2-7, with D maybe TRBD2 (7 bases). This CDR3 has 14 amino acids. Germline V gene sequence: CDR1 SGHNT, CDR2 YYREEE (reference sequence). Trimming shortened V by 4 bases and J by 2 bases, and 13 bases separated the two germline ends. Full variable domain (rest looked up from reference TRBV5-4 and TRBJ2-7): ETGVTQSPTHLIKTRGQQVTLRCSSQSGHNTVSWYQQALGQGPQFIFQYYREEENGRGNFPPRFSGLQFPNYSSELNVNALELDDSALYLCASSQMGGPYEQYFGPGTRLTVT.